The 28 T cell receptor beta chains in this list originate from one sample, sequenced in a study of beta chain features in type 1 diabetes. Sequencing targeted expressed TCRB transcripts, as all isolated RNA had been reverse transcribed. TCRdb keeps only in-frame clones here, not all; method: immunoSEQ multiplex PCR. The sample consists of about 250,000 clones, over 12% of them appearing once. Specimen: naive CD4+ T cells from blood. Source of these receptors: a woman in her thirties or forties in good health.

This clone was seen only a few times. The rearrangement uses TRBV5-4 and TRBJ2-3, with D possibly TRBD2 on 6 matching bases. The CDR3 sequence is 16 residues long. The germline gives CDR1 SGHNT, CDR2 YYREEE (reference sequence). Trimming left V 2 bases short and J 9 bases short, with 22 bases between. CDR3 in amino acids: CASSFKASANPGTQYF. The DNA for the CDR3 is TGTGCCAGCAGCTTCAAGGCTAGCGCCAATCCGGGGACGCAGTATTTT.

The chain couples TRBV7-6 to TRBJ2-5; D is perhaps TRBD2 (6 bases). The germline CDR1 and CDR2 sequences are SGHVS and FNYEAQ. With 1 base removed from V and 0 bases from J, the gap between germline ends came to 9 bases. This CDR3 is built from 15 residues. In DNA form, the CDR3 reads TGTGCCAGCAGCTTAGATAGCGGACACCAAGAGACCCAGTACTTC. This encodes CASSLDSGHQETQYF.

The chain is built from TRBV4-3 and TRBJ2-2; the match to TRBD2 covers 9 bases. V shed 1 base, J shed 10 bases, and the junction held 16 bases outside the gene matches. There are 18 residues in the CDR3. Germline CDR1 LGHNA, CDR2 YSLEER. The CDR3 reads CASSQGIIAGARREELFF. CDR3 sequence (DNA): TGCGCCAGCAGCCAAGGAATTATAGCGGGGGCCCGCAGGGAGGAGCTGTTTTTT.

This CDR3 is CASSPEWNYGYTF. The CDR3 DNA sequence: TGTGCCAGCTCCCCTGAGTGGAACTATGGCTACACCTTC. V usage is TRBV18 and J usage is TRBJ1-2; no definite D call. The CDR3 contains 13 residues. The germline V and J ends were trimmed by 6 bases and 2 bases, with 10 bases remaining between them. Germline V gives CDR1 KGHSH, CDR2 LQKENI. Filled out from reference TRBV18 and TRBJ1-2, the complete variable domain reads NAGVMQNPRHLVRRRGQEARLRCSPMKGHSHVYWYRQLPEEGLKFMVYLQKENIIDESGMPKERFSAEFPKEGPSILRIQQVVRGDSAAYFCASSPEWNYGYTFGSGTRLTVV.

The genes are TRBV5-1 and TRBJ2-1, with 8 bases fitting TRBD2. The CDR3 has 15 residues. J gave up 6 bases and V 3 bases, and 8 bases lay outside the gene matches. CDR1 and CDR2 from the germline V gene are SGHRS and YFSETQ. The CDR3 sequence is CASSYGGGSPNEQFF. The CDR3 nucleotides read TGCGCCAGCAGCTACGGGGGGGGGAGCCCCAATGAGCAGTTCTTC.

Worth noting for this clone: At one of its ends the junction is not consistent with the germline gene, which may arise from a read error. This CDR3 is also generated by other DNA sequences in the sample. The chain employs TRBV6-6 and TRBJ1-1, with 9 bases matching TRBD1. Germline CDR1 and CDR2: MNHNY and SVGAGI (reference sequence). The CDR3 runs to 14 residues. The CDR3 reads CASSSDRGNTEAFF. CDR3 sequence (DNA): TGTGCTAGCAGTTCGGACAGGGGGAACACTGAAGCTTTCTTT.

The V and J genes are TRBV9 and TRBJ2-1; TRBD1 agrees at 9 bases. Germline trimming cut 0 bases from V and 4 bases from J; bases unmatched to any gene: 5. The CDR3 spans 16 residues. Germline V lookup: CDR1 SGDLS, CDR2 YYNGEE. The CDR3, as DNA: TGTGCCAGCAGCGTAGCTAACAGGGGGCCGTACAATGAGCAGTTCTTC. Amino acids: CASSVANRGPYNEQFF.

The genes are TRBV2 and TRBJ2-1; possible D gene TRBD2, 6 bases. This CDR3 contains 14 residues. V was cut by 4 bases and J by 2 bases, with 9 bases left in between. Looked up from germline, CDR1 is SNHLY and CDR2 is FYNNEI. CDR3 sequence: CASSGGDTYNEQFF. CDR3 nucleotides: TGTGCCAGCAGTGGGGGGGATACCTACAATGAGCAGTTCTTC.

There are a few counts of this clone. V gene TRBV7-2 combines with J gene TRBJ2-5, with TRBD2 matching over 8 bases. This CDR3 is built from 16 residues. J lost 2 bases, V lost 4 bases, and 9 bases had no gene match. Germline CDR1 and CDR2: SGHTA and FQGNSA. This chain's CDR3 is CASSSGGARRQETQYF. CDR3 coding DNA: TGTGCCAGCAGCTCGGGGGGGGCTAGACGGCAAGAGACCCAGTACTTC.

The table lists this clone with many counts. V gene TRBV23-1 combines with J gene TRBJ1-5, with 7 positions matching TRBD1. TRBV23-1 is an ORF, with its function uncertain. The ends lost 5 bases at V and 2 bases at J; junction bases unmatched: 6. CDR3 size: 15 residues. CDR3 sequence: CASSMTGWRNQPQHF. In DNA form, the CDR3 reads TGCGCCAGCAGTATGACAGGGTGGCGCAATCAGCCCCAGCATTTT.

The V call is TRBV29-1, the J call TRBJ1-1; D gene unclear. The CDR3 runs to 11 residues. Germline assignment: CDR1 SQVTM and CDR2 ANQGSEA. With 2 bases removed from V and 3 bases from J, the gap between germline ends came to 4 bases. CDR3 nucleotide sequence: TGCAGCGTTGAACGGTACACTGAAGCTTTCTTT. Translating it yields CSVERYTEAFF.

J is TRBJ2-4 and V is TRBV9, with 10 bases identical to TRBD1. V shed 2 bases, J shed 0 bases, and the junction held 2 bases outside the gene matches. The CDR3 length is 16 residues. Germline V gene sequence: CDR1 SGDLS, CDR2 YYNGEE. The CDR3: CASSVGQGVAKNIQYF. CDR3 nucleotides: TGTGCCAGCAGCGTCGGACAGGGGGTAGCCAAAAACATTCAGTACTTC.

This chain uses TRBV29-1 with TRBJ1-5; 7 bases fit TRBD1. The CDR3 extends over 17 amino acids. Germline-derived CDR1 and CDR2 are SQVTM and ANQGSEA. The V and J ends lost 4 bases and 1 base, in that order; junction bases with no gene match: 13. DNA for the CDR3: TGCAGCGTTGGTTTAGGGCAGGGGGTCTCGAGCAATCAGCCCCAGCATTTT. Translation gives CSVGLGQGVSSNQPQHF.

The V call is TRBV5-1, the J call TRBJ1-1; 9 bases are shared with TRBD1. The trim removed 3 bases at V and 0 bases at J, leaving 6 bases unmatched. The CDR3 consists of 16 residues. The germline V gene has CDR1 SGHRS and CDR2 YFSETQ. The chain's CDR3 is CASSWEGQGVNTEAFF. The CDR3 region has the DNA TGCGCCAGCAGCTGGGAGGGACAGGGAGTGAACACTGAAGCTTTCTTT.

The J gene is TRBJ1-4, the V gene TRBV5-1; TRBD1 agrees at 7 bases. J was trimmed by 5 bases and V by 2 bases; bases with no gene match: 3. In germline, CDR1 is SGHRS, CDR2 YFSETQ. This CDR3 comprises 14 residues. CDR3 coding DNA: TGCGCCAGCAGCTTAGACAGGGTGAATGAAAAACTGTTTTTT. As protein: CASSLDRVNEKLFF.

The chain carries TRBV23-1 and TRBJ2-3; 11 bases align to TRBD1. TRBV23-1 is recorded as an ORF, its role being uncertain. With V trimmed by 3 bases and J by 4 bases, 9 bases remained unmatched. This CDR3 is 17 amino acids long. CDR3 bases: TGCGCCAGCAGTCAGGACAGGGGGCCTAGACTCCCAGATACGCAGTATTTT. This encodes CASSQDRGPRLPDTQYF.

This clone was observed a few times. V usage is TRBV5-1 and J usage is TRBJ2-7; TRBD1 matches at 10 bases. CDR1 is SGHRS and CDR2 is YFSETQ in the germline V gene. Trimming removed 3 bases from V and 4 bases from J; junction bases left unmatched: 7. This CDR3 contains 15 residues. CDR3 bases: TGCGCCAGCAGCTCCGGGACAGGGGTTGCATACGAGCAGTACTTC. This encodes CASSSGTGVAYEQYF.

CDR3 nucleotides: TGTGCCAGCCGAAATGATCAGCGGGGGAGCACAGATACGCAGTATTTT. Translated: CASRNDQRGSTDTQYF. The chain uses TRBV28 and TRBJ2-3; 8 bases align to TRBD2. With 8 bases clipped from V and 0 bases from J, the junction kept 10 bases outside the gene matches. Looked up from germline, CDR1 is MDHEN and CDR2 is SYDVKM. The CDR3 consists of 16 residues.

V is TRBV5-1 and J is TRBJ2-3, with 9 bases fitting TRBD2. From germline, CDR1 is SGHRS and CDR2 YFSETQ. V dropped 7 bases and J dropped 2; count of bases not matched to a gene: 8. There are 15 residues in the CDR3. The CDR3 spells CASGTGTSSTDTQYF. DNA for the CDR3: TGCGCCAGCGGAACCGGGACTAGCTCCACAGATACGCAGTATTTT.

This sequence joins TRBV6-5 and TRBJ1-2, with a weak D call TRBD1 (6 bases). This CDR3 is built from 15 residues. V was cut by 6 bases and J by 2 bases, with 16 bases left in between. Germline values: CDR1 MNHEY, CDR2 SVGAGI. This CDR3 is CASRTGQPSNYGYTF. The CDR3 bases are TGTGCCAGCAGGACTGGACAGCCCTCGAACTATGGCTACACCTTC.

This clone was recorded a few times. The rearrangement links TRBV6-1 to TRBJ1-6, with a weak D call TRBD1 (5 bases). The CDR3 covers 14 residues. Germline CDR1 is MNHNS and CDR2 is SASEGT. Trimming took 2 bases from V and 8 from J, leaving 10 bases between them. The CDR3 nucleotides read TGTGCCAGCAGTGAATCCCAGGGCTATTCACCCCTCCACTTT. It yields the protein CASSESQGYSPLHF.

The CDR3 loop reads CASSPLFGQPTERSYF. The CDR3 DNA sequence: TGTGCCAGCAGCCCTTTGTTTGGGCAGCCGACAGAGAGAAGTTACTTC. The chain employs TRBV7-2 and TRBJ2-7, with TRBD1 as a possible D gene (5 bases). V was cut by 5 bases and J by 13 bases, with 30 bases left in between. The CDR3 covers 16 residues. Germline assignment: CDR1 SGHTA and CDR2 FQGNSA.

DNA of the CDR3: TGTGCCAGCAGCCTCGGACTAGCGGGGGGGCAGGTGGAGCTGTTTTTT. Protein: CASSLGLAGGQVELFF. V gene TRBV2 combines with J gene TRBJ2-2, with TRBD2 identical over 15 bases. The CDR3 covers 16 residues. J gave up 10 bases and V 6 bases, and 9 bases lay outside the gene matches. The germline V gene has CDR1 SNHLY and CDR2 FYNNEI. Drawing the rest from reference TRBV2 and TRBJ2-2, the complete variable domain is EPEVTQTPSHQVTQMGQEVILRCVPISNHLYFYWYRQILGQKVEFLVSFYNNEISEKSEIFDDQFSVERPDGSNFTLKIRSTKLEDSAMYFCASSLGLAGGQVELFFGEGSRLTVL.

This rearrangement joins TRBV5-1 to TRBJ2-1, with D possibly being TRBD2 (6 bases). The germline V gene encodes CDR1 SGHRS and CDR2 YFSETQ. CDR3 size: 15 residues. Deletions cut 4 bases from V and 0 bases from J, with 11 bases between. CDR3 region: CASSTTAGSYNEQFF. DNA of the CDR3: TGCGCCAGCAGCACGACAGCGGGCTCCTACAATGAGCAGTTCTTC.

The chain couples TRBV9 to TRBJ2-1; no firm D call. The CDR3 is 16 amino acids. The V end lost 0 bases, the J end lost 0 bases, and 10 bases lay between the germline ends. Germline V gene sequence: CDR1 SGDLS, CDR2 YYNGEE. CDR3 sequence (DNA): TGTGCCAGCAGCGTAGGGCTAGTGAACTCCTACAATGAGCAGTTCTTC. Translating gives CASSVGLVNSYNEQFF.

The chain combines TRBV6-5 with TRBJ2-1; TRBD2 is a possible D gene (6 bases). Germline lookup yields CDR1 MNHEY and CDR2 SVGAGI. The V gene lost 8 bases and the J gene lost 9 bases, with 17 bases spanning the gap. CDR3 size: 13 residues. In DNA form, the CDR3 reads TGTGCCAGCCGAAGGATGGAGGGCACTGAGCAGTTCTTC. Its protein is CASRRMEGTEQFF.

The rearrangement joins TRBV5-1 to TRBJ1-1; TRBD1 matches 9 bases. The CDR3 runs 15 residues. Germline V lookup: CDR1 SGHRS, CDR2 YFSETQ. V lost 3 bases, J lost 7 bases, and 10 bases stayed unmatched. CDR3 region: CASSSNTGGTFEAFF. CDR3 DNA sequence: TGCGCCAGCAGCTCCAATACAGGGGGCACATTTGAAGCTTTCTTT.

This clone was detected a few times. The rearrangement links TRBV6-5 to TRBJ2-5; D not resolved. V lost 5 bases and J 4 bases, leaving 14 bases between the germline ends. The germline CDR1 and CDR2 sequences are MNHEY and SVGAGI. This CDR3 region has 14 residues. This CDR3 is CASSLQHPSETQYF. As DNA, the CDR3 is TGTGCCAGCAGTCTACAGCATCCGTCAGAGACCCAGTACTTC.